The 27 T cell receptor beta chains below all came from one sample that was sequenced in a study of T cell responses to AZD1222 COVID-19 vaccine. Method: immunoSEQ multiplex PCR; TCRdb's copy keeps in-frame clones and lacks some. The data contain some 66,000 clones, less than 90% of them singletons. Sequencing used peripheral blood, obtained on day 0 of AZD1222 vaccination. These receptors were obtained from an adult in good health.

This sequence joins TRBV7-8 and TRBJ1-1, with D unresolved. This CDR3 has 16 amino acids. Germline CDR1 SGHVS, CDR2 FQNEAQ. V was cut by 5 bases and J by 7 bases, with 23 bases left in between. CDR3 nucleotide sequence: TGTGCCAGCAGCGCTCATTATACCGGGAGACCAGTTGAAGCTTTCTTT. Protein product: CASSAHYTGRPVEAFF.

The rearrangement links TRBV2 to TRBJ2-7; no definite D call. CDR3 length: 10 amino acids. From germline, CDR1 is SNHLY and CDR2 FYNNEI. V lost 8 bases and J 4 bases, leaving 6 bases between the germline ends. The CDR3 sequence is CASGDYEQYF. The CDR3, as DNA: TGTGCCAGCGGCGATTACGAGCAGTACTTC.

The table lists this clone with a count of one. This chain uses TRBV9 with TRBJ1-3, with 10 bases aligning to TRBD1. With V trimmed by 7 bases and J by 4 bases, 5 bases remained unmatched. Germline CDR1 reads SGDLS; CDR2 reads YYNGEE. This CDR3 is built from 14 residues. The chain's CDR3 is CASAGTGEGNTIYF. The CDR3 nucleotides are TGTGCCAGCGCTGGGACAGGGGAGGGAAACACCATATATTTT.

The CDR3 spells CASSQDLTGAYYEQYF. The CDR3 DNA reads as TGCGCCAGCAGCCAAGATCTGACAGGGGCCTACTACGAGCAGTACTTC. The chain links TRBV4-3 to TRBJ2-7; 8 nucleotides match TRBD1. CDR3 size: 16 residues. The J segment lost 3 bases and the V segment lost 0 bases, leaving 7 bases of the junction unmatched. Germline lookup yields CDR1 LGHNA and CDR2 YSLEER.

The V and J genes are TRBV28 and TRBJ1-2; unclear D gene. The CDR3 runs to 14 residues. V lost 2 bases and J lost 4, with 11 bases in between. Germline V lookup: CDR1 MDHEN, CDR2 SYDVKM. This CDR3 reads CASSLEREGYGYTF. Here the CDR3 DNA reads TGTGCCAGCAGTTTAGAAAGGGAGGGCTATGGCTACACCTTC.

The chain uses TRBV7-9 and TRBJ1-1; 7 nucleotides agree with TRBD1. The CDR3 has 12 amino acids. The V and J ends lost 5 bases and 7 bases, in that order; junction bases with no gene match: 4. Looked up from germline, CDR1 is SEHNR and CDR2 is FQNEAQ (reference sequence). This CDR3 reads CASSATGVEAFF. CDR3 bases: TGTGCCAGCAGCGCTACAGGGGTTGAAGCTTTCTTT.

This rearrangement joins TRBV28 to TRBJ1-5; D remains ambiguous. The CDR3 is 15 amino acids. Germline CDR1 and CDR2: MDHEN and SYDVKM. Trimming left V 3 bases short and J 0 bases short, with 9 bases between. The DNA of the CDR3 is TGTGCCAGCAGTTTTCGGGATGGTAGCAATCAGCCCCAGCATTTT. Residues: CASSFRDGSNQPQHF.

The rearrangement joins TRBV10-3 to TRBJ2-5; D tentatively fits TRBD1 or TRBD2 (7 bases each). Trimming pared 6 bases from V and 4 bases from J, leaving 15 bases between. The germline CDR1 and CDR2 sequences are ENHRY and SYGVKD. The CDR3 sequence is 14 residues long. The CDR3 spells CAIRSDREGETQYF. The CDR3 region has the DNA TGTGCCATCAGATCCGACAGGGAGGGAGAGACCCAGTACTTC.

The CDR3 sequence is CASSYSTNYGYTF. CDR3 sequence (DNA): TGTGCCAGCAGTTACTCGACAAACTATGGCTACACCTTC. V gene TRBV6-5 combines with J gene TRBJ1-2; D uncertain. This CDR3 region has 13 residues. The germline V gene encodes CDR1 MNHEY and CDR2 SVGAGI. With 0 bases removed from V and 2 bases from J, the gap between germline ends came to 4 bases.

The V gene is TRBV6-2 or TRBV6-3, the J gene TRBJ2-7; no definite D call. V lost 4 bases and J lost 2, with 12 bases in between. The V gene's germline CDR1 is MNHEY and CDR2 SVGEGT. The CDR3 sequence is 14 residues long. The CDR3 DNA reads TGTGCCAGCAGTTCCTCCTTAACACCCTACGAGCAGTACTTC. It specifies CASSSSLTPYEQYF.

The chain carries TRBV6-5 and TRBJ1-4; D uncertain. V shed 4 bases and J shed 0 bases, with 12 bases lying between them. The CDR3 totals 16 residues. CDR1 and CDR2 (germline): MNHEY, SVGAGI. CDR3 bases: TGTGCCAGCAGTTCCCGAAACACCGCAACTAATGAAAAACTGTTTTTT. It translates to CASSSRNTATNEKLFF.

The chain joins TRBV19 to TRBJ1-1; TRBD1 might be the D (5 bases). The germline V gene has CDR1 LNHDA and CDR2 SQIVND (reference sequence). CDR3 length: 15 amino acids. The ends were cut back, 6 bases at V and 1 base at J, with 15 bases in the middle. DNA for the CDR3: TGTGCCAGTAGGCCCTCGGGGGATCGGAACACTGAAGCTTTCTTT. Protein sequence: CASRPSGDRNTEAFF.

The rearrangement joins TRBV5-1 to TRBJ2-4; D remains ambiguous. Trimming stripped 6 bases from V and 7 bases from J, with 14 bases between. Germline CDR1 is SGHRS and CDR2 is YFSETQ. The length of the CDR3 is 13 residues. CDR3 nucleotide sequence: TGCGCCAGCAAAAGCTCTCGTCTGAACATTCAGTACTTC. Translating it yields CASKSSRLNIQYF. The full variable domain, in which reference TRBV5-1 and TRBJ2-4 provide the parts outside the CDR3, is KAGVTQTPRYLIKTRGQQVTLSCSPISGHRSVSWYQQTPGQGLQFLFEYFSETQRNKGNFPGRFSGRQFSNSRSEMNVSTLELGDSALYLCASKSSRLNIQYFGAGTRLSVL.

The chain combines TRBV9 with TRBJ2-5, with a possible D match to TRBD2 (7 bases). The CDR3 length is 17 residues. Trimming removed 0 bases from V and 2 bases from J, with 17 bases in between. Per the germline V gene, CDR1 is SGDLS and CDR2 is YYNGEE. CDR3 sequence reads: CASSVEGLGGGQETQYF. Written as DNA, the CDR3 is TGTGCCAGCAGCGTAGAGGGGCTAGGGGGAGGGCAAGAGACCCAGTACTTC.

J is TRBJ2-3 and V is TRBV20-1; maybe TRBD1 (6 bases). V dropped 3 bases and J dropped 2 bases, with 15 bases sitting between them. CDR1 and CDR2 from the germline V gene are DFQATT and SNEGSKA (reference sequence). This CDR3 has 15 amino acids. CDR3 region: CSASPGQVLTDTQYF. Here the CDR3 DNA reads TGCAGTGCTAGTCCGGGACAAGTCCTCACAGATACGCAGTATTTT.

The chain joins TRBV28 to TRBJ1-1; D is uncertain. The CDR3 consists of 13 residues. V gave up 2 bases and J gave up 1 base, with 5 bases separating them. Germline values: CDR1 MDHEN, CDR2 SYDVKM. The CDR3: CASSLRQNTEAFF. DNA of the CDR3: TGTGCCAGCAGTTTACGGCAGAACACTGAAGCTTTCTTT.

The chain is built from TRBV7-3 and TRBJ2-1; D might be TRBD2 (6 bases). Trimming removed 3 bases at V and 0 bases at J, with 12 bases between. CDR3 length equals 16 residues. Germline-derived CDR1 and CDR2 are SGHTA and FQGTGA. CDR3 sequence (DNA): TGTGCCAGCAGCTTTACCCTAGCGCGCTCCTACAATGAGCAGTTCTTC. The encoded protein is CASSFTLARSYNEQFF.

The V and J genes are TRBV4-3 and TRBJ1-5, with TRBD1 as a possible D gene (6 bases). There are 15 residues in the CDR3. V gave up 4 bases and J gave up 0 bases, with 10 bases separating them. Germline-derived CDR1 and CDR2 are LGHNA and YSLEER. CDR3 sequence (DNA): TGCGCCAGCAGCCGGGGACATTCTAGCAATCAGCCCCAGCATTTT. Its translation: CASSRGHSSNQPQHF.

V is TRBV6-5 and J is TRBJ2-7; 10 bases align to TRBD1. The CDR3 is 15 residues long. The germline gives CDR1 MNHEY, CDR2 SVGAGI. V lost 5 bases to trimming and J lost 2 bases; unmatched junction nucleotides: 6. CDR3 DNA sequence: TGTGCCAGCAGTAACGGACAGGGGGGAACCTACGAGCAGTACTTC. It is translated as CASSNGQGGTYEQYF.

The chain carries TRBV7-2 and TRBJ2-7, with 7 bases lining up with TRBD2. Germline CDR1 reads SGHTA; CDR2 reads FQGNSA. The CDR3 sequence is 13 residues long. The J segment lost 0 bases and the V segment lost 5 bases, leaving 1 base of the junction unmatched. CDR3 loop: CASSKRDSYEQYF. CDR3 bases: TGTGCCAGCAGCAAGCGGGACTCCTACGAGCAGTACTTC.

The chain links TRBV10-3 to TRBJ1-6; D ambiguous. V dropped 6 bases and J dropped 9 bases, with 15 bases sitting between them. Germline V gene sequence: CDR1 ENHRY, CDR2 SYGVKD. The CDR3 length is 14 residues. The CDR3 sequence is CAIRGSTVTSPLHF. In DNA form, the CDR3 reads TGTGCCATCAGAGGCAGCACCGTTACTTCACCCCTCCACTTT.

The chain links TRBV7-3 to TRBJ2-4, with 7 bases lining up with TRBD1. The V gene end was trimmed by 5 bases and the J gene end by 9 bases; junction bases not matched to a gene: 10. The CDR3 spans 14 residues. Germline CDR1 is SGHTA and CDR2 is FQGTGA. The CDR3 spells CASSKDRKAGIQYF. The DNA for the CDR3 is TGTGCCAGCAGCAAGGACAGGAAGGCTGGCATTCAGTACTTC. Based on the CDR3 plus reference TRBV7-3 and TRBJ2-4, the full variable domain is GAGVSQTPSNKVTEKGKYVELRCDPISGHTALYWYRQSLGQGPEFLIYFQGTGAADDSGLPNDRFFAVRPEGSVSTLKIQRTERGDSAVYLCASSKDRKAGIQYFGAGTRLSVL.

The chain joins TRBV19 to TRBJ1-4, with TRBD1 matching over 7 bases. From germline, CDR1 is LNHDA and CDR2 SQIVND (reference sequence). The CDR3 totals 15 residues. V was pared by 7 bases and J by 6 bases, with 11 bases of the junction left unmatched. For the CDR3, the DNA is TGTGCCAGTACCTTAGGGGACAGACGGTATGAAAAACTGTTTTTT. Protein: CASTLGDRRYEKLFF.

The chain joins TRBV7-3 to TRBJ2-1, with D hard to call. Trimming removed 5 bases at V and 8 bases at J, with 16 bases between. Germline V gene lookup returns CDR1 SGHTA and CDR2 FQGTGA. CDR3 length: 14 amino acids. CDR3: CASSPQPDLDEQFF. The CDR3 region has the DNA TGTGCCAGCAGCCCCCAGCCGGATTTGGATGAGCAGTTCTTC.

This clone was detected only once. CDR3 residues: CASSTGLNTEAFF. CDR3 DNA sequence: TGTGCCAGCAGCACGGGGCTGAACACTGAAGCTTTCTTT. The chain employs TRBV2 and TRBJ1-1; D may be TRBD1 (5 bases). Trimming pared 6 bases from V and 0 bases from J, leaving 8 bases between. Looked up from germline, CDR1 is SNHLY and CDR2 is FYNNEI. The CDR3 covers 13 residues. The full variable domain, completed using reference TRBV2 and TRBJ1-1, is EPEVTQTPSHQVTQMGQEVILRCVPISNHLYFYWYRQILGQKVEFLVSFYNNEISEKSEIFDDQFSVERPDGSNFTLKIRSTKLEDSAMYFCASSTGLNTEAFFGQGTRLTVV.

The rearrangement joins TRBV28 to TRBJ2-3, with TRBD1 as a possible D gene (6 bases). CDR1 is MDHEN and CDR2 is SYDVKM in the germline V gene. This CDR3 contains 16 residues. The V and J ends lost 2 bases and 5 bases respectively, with 17 bases between them. For the CDR3, the DNA is TGTGCCAGCAGTTTACCGGCGGGTAGGGGGATAGATACGCAGTATTTT. It codes for CASSLPAGRGIDTQYF.

The V and J genes are TRBV3-1 (or the pseudogene TRBV3-2) and TRBJ2-5; tentatively, D is TRBD1 (6 bases). Trimming stripped 5 bases from V and 6 bases from J, with 19 bases between. Germline V gene lookup returns CDR1 LGHDT and CDR2 YNNKEL (reference sequence). CDR3 length equals 15 residues. CDR3 protein: CASSRGTGWTKTQYF. The CDR3 DNA reads TGTGCCAGCAGCAGGGGCACAGGGTGGACGAAGACCCAGTACTTC.